The 24 T cell receptor beta chains in this list originate from one sample, sequenced in a study of PD-1 and CTLA-4 blockade in melanoma. The method was immunoSEQ multiplex PCR; TCRdb's version includes in-frame clones alone and lacks a portion of them. The table lists tens of thousands of clones, approximately 90% of them singletons. The sample in question was CD8+ T cells from peripheral blood, obtained from a patient given anti-PD-1 treatment. The receptor set was obtained from a human donor with melanoma.

This chain's CDR3 is CASSNPLETQYF. CDR3 DNA: TGTGCCAGCAGCAATCCGTTAGAGACCCAGTACTTC. The rearrangement links TRBV21-1 to TRBJ2-5; TRBD2 was called by the table and not checked on the DNA. TRBV21-1 is noted as a pseudogene. The length of the CDR3 is 12 residues.

The genes are TRBV30 and TRBJ2-7; D unresolved. V was trimmed by 3 bases and J by 3 bases, leaving 9 bases between them. CDR3 length: 12 amino acids. Germline CDR1 and CDR2: GTSNPN and SVGIG (reference sequence). CDR3 region: CAWSKEHYEQYF. CDR3 in DNA: TGTGCCTGGAGCAAGGAACACTACGAGCAGTACTTC.

The CDR3 nucleotides read TGTGCCAGCAGCCGCACCAAACAGGGGAGTTCTTCTGGCTACACCTTC. It codes for CASSRTKQGSSSGYTF. This sequence joins TRBV7-8 and TRBJ1-2; the match to TRBD1 covers 7 bases. Germline trimming cut 5 bases from V and 7 bases from J; bases unmatched to any gene: 16. The germline CDR1 and CDR2 sequences are SGHVS and FQNEAQ. This CDR3 is built from 16 residues.

The chain is built from TRBV11-2 and TRBJ1-3; TRBD1 aligns across 7 bases. The CDR3 loop spans 15 amino acids. The germline V gene encodes CDR1 SGHAT and CDR2 FQNNGV. The junction had 7 bases not matched to a gene; V was cut back by 5 bases and J by 3 bases. The CDR3 loop reads CASSPRDSYGNTIYF. The DNA for the CDR3 is TGTGCCAGCAGCCCCCGGGACAGTTATGGAAACACCATATATTTT.

The rearrangement links TRBV28 to TRBJ2-7; 11 bases match TRBD2. Germline values: CDR1 MDHEN, CDR2 SYDVKM. The length of the CDR3 is 15 residues. J lost 4 bases, V lost 5 bases, and 7 bases had no gene match. The CDR3 sequence is CASSLLAGGPYEQYF. Written as DNA, the CDR3 is TGTGCCAGCAGTCTCTTAGCGGGAGGGCCATACGAGCAGTACTTC.

This chain's CDR3 is CATSDSGLTITDTQYF. The CDR3 DNA reads as TGTGCCACCAGTGATTCAGGGTTGACAATCACAGATACGCAGTATTTT. The chain links TRBV24-1 to TRBJ2-3, with a possible D match to TRBD1 (5 bases). The CDR3 is 16 amino acids. Germline CDR1 and CDR2: KGHDR and SFDVKD. V was clipped by 2 bases and J by 2 bases, with 13 bases between them.

The rearrangement uses TRBV7-8 and TRBJ1-1, with D possibly being TRBD1 (6 bases). The germline V gene encodes CDR1 SGHVS and CDR2 FQNEAQ. The CDR3 runs 14 residues. Trimming cost V 2 bases and J 3 bases, with 10 bases left between them. CDR3 sequence: CASSLSGGHTEAFF. Written as DNA, the CDR3 is TGTGCCAGCAGCTTATCTGGGGGGCACACTGAAGCTTTCTTT.

This chain joins TRBV7-6 and TRBJ2-7; 9 bases map to TRBD1. CDR1 SGHVS and CDR2 FNYEAQ come from the germline V gene. The CDR3 extends over 15 amino acids. Trimming at V came to 4 bases and at J to 0 bases, leaving 4 bases not matched to a gene. The CDR3 protein is CASSSGQGSSYEQYF. In nucleotides, the CDR3 is TGTGCCAGCAGCTCCGGACAGGGGAGCTCCTACGAGCAGTACTTC.

A single count supports this clone. This rearrangement joins TRBV2 to TRBJ2-5; D possibly corresponds to TRBD1 (6 bases). The CDR3 spans 14 residues. Germline V gives CDR1 SNHLY, CDR2 FYNNEI. The germline V and J ends were trimmed by 11 bases and 1 base, with 17 bases remaining between them. The DNA of the CDR3 is TGTGCCCAAGGGGGTCAGAGAGGCCAAGAGACCCAGTACTTC. This sequence encodes CAQGGQRGQETQYF.

V usage is TRBV15 and J usage is TRBJ2-7; the D gene could be TRBD1 or TRBD2 (5 bases each). The CDR3 consists of 14 residues. Germline V lookup: CDR1 LNHNV, CDR2 YYDKDF (reference sequence). V lost 4 bases to trimming and J lost 2 bases, with 12 bases between them. The CDR3 sequence: CATSTGTGPYEQYF. As DNA, the CDR3 is TGTGCCACCAGCACCGGGACGGGGCCCTACGAGCAGTACTTC.

This sequence joins TRBV28 and TRBJ2-3; TRBD2 matches at 7 bases. Germline V gives CDR1 MDHEN, CDR2 SYDVKM. The CDR3 sequence is 16 residues long. With 4 bases clipped from V and 2 bases from J, the junction kept 9 bases outside the gene matches. The CDR3 DNA follows: TGTGCCAGCAGTTCCACTAGCGTTGAGCTCACAGATACGCAGTATTTT. As protein: CASSSTSVELTDTQYF.

V and J are TRBV9 and TRBJ1-3; D unclear. Germline loops: CDR1 SGDLS, CDR2 YYNGEE. Trimming pared 3 bases from V and 5 bases from J, leaving 6 bases between. This CDR3 has 12 residues. The CDR3 DNA reads as TGTGCCAGCAGCGGAGCGAGAAACACCATATATTTT. Translation: CASSGARNTIYF.

The count of this clone is one. The V gene is TRBV28, the J gene TRBJ2-1, with a possible D match to TRBD2 (5 bases). Germline values: CDR1 MDHEN, CDR2 SYDVKM. With 4 bases removed from V and 3 bases from J, the gap between germline ends came to 10 bases. CDR3 length equals 14 residues. The CDR3 here is CASSSGLNYNEQFF. The CDR3 DNA reads TGTGCCAGCAGTTCCGGACTCAACTACAATGAGCAGTTCTTC.

The rearrangement uses TRBV25-1 and TRBJ1-1, with a weak D call TRBD1 (5 bases). V was pared by 2 bases and J by 6 bases, with 13 bases between. Looked up from germline, CDR1 is MGHDK and CDR2 is SYGVNS. This CDR3 is built from 14 residues. For the CDR3, the DNA is TGTGCCAGCAGTGAACTGGAGGGGCTTCCTGAAGCTTTCTTT. Encoded protein: CASSELEGLPEAFF.

This chain connects TRBV19 to TRBJ2-6, with D uncertain. CDR1 LNHDA and CDR2 SQIVND come from the germline V gene (reference sequence). V gave up 3 bases and J gave up 4 bases, with 7 bases separating them. This CDR3 is 14 amino acids long. The CDR3: CASSILAGANVLTF. The CDR3 DNA reads as TGTGCCAGTAGTATCCTTGCCGGGGCCAACGTCCTGACTTTC.

The chain combines TRBV7-9 with TRBJ2-1, with 11 positions matching TRBD2. The V gene end was trimmed by 8 bases and the J gene end by 8 bases; junction bases not matched to a gene: 5. The CDR3 loop spans 13 amino acids. The germline CDR1 and CDR2 sequences are SEHNR and FQNEAQ (reference sequence). CDR3 in DNA: TGTGCCAGCGCACTAGCGGGAGATGATGAGCAGTTCTTC. Amino acid sequence: CASALAGDDEQFF. Drawing the rest from reference TRBV7-9 and TRBJ2-1, the complete variable domain is DTGVSQNPRHKITKRGQNVTFRCDPISEHNRLYWYRQTLGQGPEFLTYFQNEAQLEKSRLLSDRFSAERPKGSFSTLEIQRTEQGDSAMYLCASALAGDDEQFFGPGTRLTVL.

The table lists this clone with a few counts. The V and J genes are TRBV10-1 and TRBJ1-6, with TRBD1 as a possible D gene (6 bases). The V and J ends lost 2 bases and 8 bases respectively, with 10 bases between them. CDR3 length equals 14 residues. The germline CDR1 and CDR2 sequences are WNHNN and SYGVQD (reference sequence). The CDR3 DNA follows: TGCGCCAGCAGTGAGGGGACAACGGATTCACCCCTCCACTTT. Translated: CASSEGTTDSPLHF.

The chain has TRBV12-5 and TRBJ2-1; tentatively, D is TRBD1 (5 bases). V was pared by 5 bases and J by 6 bases, with 14 bases between. The CDR3 loop spans 14 amino acids. Germline V CDR1 and CDR2: LGHNT, FRNRAP. The CDR3 protein is CASGPEGVINEQFF. The CDR3 DNA reads as TGTGCTAGTGGTCCAGAAGGGGTGATCAATGAGCAGTTCTTC.

The chain links TRBV13 to TRBJ1-1; D might be TRBD1 (5 bases). V lost 5 bases, J lost 5 bases, and 18 bases lay in between. CDR1 is PRHDT, CDR2 FYEKMQ, per germline (reference sequence). CDR3 size: 15 residues. The CDR3 region has the DNA TGTGCCAGCAGCGCTAGGCGGGGGGTAGAAACTGAAGCTTTCTTT. Protein sequence: CASSARRGVETEAFF.

This sequence joins TRBV29-1 and TRBJ2-5; 8 nucleotides align to TRBD2. The trim removed 2 bases at V and 4 bases at J, leaving 15 bases unmatched. The CDR3 is made up of 17 amino acids. Germline-derived CDR1 and CDR2 are SQVTM and ANQGSEA. The CDR3 reads CSVEPSSGPFSGETQYF. CDR3 nucleotides: TGCAGCGTTGAACCCTCTAGCGGGCCCTTTTCGGGAGAGACCCAGTACTTC.

The V and J genes are TRBV7-7 and TRBJ2-2; 10 positions agree with TRBD2. Germline V gives CDR1 SSHAT, CDR2 FNYEAQ (reference sequence). The ends lost 4 bases at V and 0 bases at J; junction bases unmatched: 8. The CDR3 has 18 amino acids. The CDR3, as DNA: TGTGCCAGCAGCTCGGGACTAGCGAACACCGCGAACACCGGGGAGCTGTTTTTT. It translates to CASSSGLANTANTGELFF.

J is TRBJ1-5 and V is TRBV28, with D uncertain. V was shortened by 4 bases and J by 2 bases, with 9 bases between the two germline ends. The CDR3 has 14 amino acids. Germline loops: CDR1 MDHEN, CDR2 SYDVKM. CDR3 nucleotide sequence: TGTGCCAGCAGTTACCGCAGCGGCAATCAGCCCCAGCATTTT. Translation gives CASSYRSGNQPQHF.

This clone was seen once. The chain recombines TRBV7-6 with TRBJ2-3, with D perhaps assigned TRBD1 or TRBD2 (5 bases each). Germline CDR1 SGHVS, CDR2 FNYEAQ. The CDR3 runs to 15 residues. Trimming left V 1 base short and J 6 bases short, with 14 bases between. Written as DNA, the CDR3 is TGTGCCAGCAGCTTAGGACCGAGGGGTCCTGATACGCAGTATTTT. Protein product: CASSLGPRGPDTQYF. Variable domain in full (rest from reference TRBV7-6 and TRBJ2-3): GAGVSQSPRYKVTKRGQDVALRCDPISGHVSLYWYRQALGQGPEFLTYFNYEAQQDKSGLPNDRFSAERPEGSISTLTIQRTEQRDSAMYRCASSLGPRGPDTQYFGPGTRLTVL.

The rearrangement joins TRBV2 to TRBJ2-5; 7 positions match TRBD2. The CDR3 contains 15 residues. V gave up 0 bases and J gave up 5 bases; unmatched junction bases: 6. Germline V gene lookup returns CDR1 SNHLY and CDR2 FYNNEI. The CDR3 DNA reads TGTGCCAGCAGTGAAGCGTGGGAGGGTGAGGAGACCCAGTACTTC. It encodes CASSEAWEGEETQYF.